One T cell receptor (beta chain) is described in this entry. The antigen is not known. Data came from immunoSEQ multiplex PCR; TCRdb stores just in-frame clones and leaves some out. Of approximately 2,200 clones listed, less than 40% are singletons. Per germline, CDR1 MDHEN and CDR2 SYDVKM. V lost 3 bases, J lost 5 bases, and 5 bases stayed unmatched. The CDR3 has 14 amino acids. This sample is drawn from a study of T cells in localized non-small cell lung cancer. Regarding the study as a whole: Because only a single region of the tumor was sequenced, heterogeneity remains possible.

The sequencing here drew on normal lung tissue next to the tumor, taken before any cancer treatment. This clonotype was sampled from a female donor older than 55 with stage I squamous cell lung carcinoma. This sequence joins TRBV28 and TRBJ2-5; 8 bases fit TRBD1. In nucleotides, the CDR3 is TGTGCCAGCAGTTTTACAGGGGGGATGGAGACCCAGTACTTC. As protein: CASSFTGGMETQYF.